Detailed here is one T cell receptor beta chain. Its target is not known. As for the donors, each was a healthy bone marrow donor. The data derive from a study of cytomegalovirus exposure and HLA in healthy donors. Study background: Early release data held 75 million to 100 million unique TCRs from HLA-typed donors. The study, taken as a whole, reports: According to reports, the classifier identified cytomegalovirus status with high specificity and sensitivity.

This CDR3 is built from 16 residues. Germline CDR1 reads MNHEY; CDR2 reads SMNVEV (reference sequence). In the PCR, 60 Vbeta and 13 Jbeta primers were used. In the authors' methods: Later analysis identified roughly 84 million unique TCR beta chains, some 10 million shared. Clones were sequenced by immunoSEQ multiplex PCR, and TCRdb holds only the in-frame ones, with some missing. That table gives V, J and clone size, and the DNA gave D and trimming. The table records some 150,000 clones, roughly four fifths of them present only once. Input material: PBMCs. This receptor was obtained from a female donor in good health and CMV-seronegative. The chain employs TRBV27 and TRBJ2-5; 7 nucleotides agree with TRBD2. The J call may be mistaken, given a closer DNA end match to TRBJ2-7. The CDR3 DNA reads as TGTGCCAGCAGTTTAGCGGGAGACACCCCGATTTACGAGCAGTACTTC. It yields the protein CASSLAGDTPIYEQYF.